This T cell receptor beta chain was profiled in a study of blood T cells in healthy people across ages. Alongside a J-beta primer mix, a sample-barcoded 5' primer served in a second PCR lasting about 7 to 12 cycles. Via MiXCR, TCRdb re-called the 5' RACE reads, giving one row per CDR3 protein. The profile shows approximately 800,000 distinct CDR3 sequences, 58% of them singletons. For this clonotype: Its antigen remains unidentified.

Study-wide results and caveats: Compared with aged donors, long-lived donors showed fewer expanded clones, suggesting selection.

Germline V lookup: CDR1 SGHRS, CDR2 YFSETQ. There are 14 residues in the CDR3. The trim removed 4 bases at V and 4 bases at J, leaving 4 bases unmatched. This chain connects TRBV5-1 to TRBJ1-1; 10 bases line up with TRBD1. This TCR came from a man under 40 in good health. The specimen was blood. CDR3 in DNA: TGCGCCAGCAGCACGGGACAGGGGACCACTGAAGCTTTCTTT. Its translation: CASSTGQGTTEAFF.